This T cell receptor beta chain was recovered during a study of T cell clones after liver transplantation (dated by TCRdb to the late 2010s). The study in broad terms: The samples were obtained from ITN030ST, a randomized trial that attempted immunosuppression withdrawal within 2 years after liver transplantation. Third party-reactive TCRbeta sequences were also identified from pre-transplant MLRs to serve as an antigen-independent comparator for donor-reactive sequences. Three of the eight recipients were HCV-positive; the others were transplanted for non-autoimmune, non-viral indications. Tolerance was defined as complete immunosuppression withdrawal for at least one year with no rise in liver enzymes beyond twice the upper limit of normal. Subjects received no induction therapy and standard immunosuppression until randomization at 12-24 months post-transplant. The studied cohort comprised 8 liver transplant recipients, 3 classified as tolerant and 5 as non-tolerant. Donor-reactive T cell clones were identified by TCRbeta sequencing after a pre-transplant mixed lymphocyte reaction and then tracked in post-transplant blood. Blood samples were collected pre-transplant, then pre-randomization ahead of withdrawal, and finally post-randomization once withdrawal had either been completed or failed. Findings and caveats that apply to the study as a whole: The decline in donor-reactive sequences exceeded the decline in third party-reactive sequences, suggesting partial antigen-specific deletion that was unrelated to withdrawal success. Low numbers of available donor cells limited the measurable donor-reactive repertoire in a couple of subjects. Without allograft tissue specimens, donor-reactive T cells may have migrated into the graft rather than being deleted. Because of small, heterogeneous patient numbers and non-standardized post-transplant time points, the conclusions were only preliminary. A significant post-transplant decrease in circulating donor-reactive CD4 TCRbeta sequences was observed in most of the 8 subjects, irrespective of tolerance or HCV status. When repertoire turnover was taken into account, detection of donor-reactive sequences was significantly reduced in 7 of 8 subjects for CD4 and in 8 of 8 subjects for CD8.

Unstimulated PBMCs, after thawing, were stained for CD3, CD4 and CD8 and then FACS-sorted into CD3+CD4+ and CD3+CD8+ populations. All 8 studied subjects were randomized to withdrawal of immunosuppression. The Qiagen DNeasy Blood and Tissue Kit was used for genomic DNA isolation. The germline V end is reduced by 6 bases and the J end by 5 bases; junction bases left unmatched: 6. Taken from the germline V gene, the CDR1 and CDR2 loops are MNHEY and SVGAGI. The CDR3 goes from the cysteine to the phenylalanine over 13 residues. Only CDR3 DNA remains: 39 bases, in frame from the first base. About this clone: The clone's antigen remains unknown. No base quality information exists; no much larger clone differs at one position.

High-throughput TCRbeta CDR3 sequencing of frozen genomic DNA was performed by immunoSEQ, including PCR amplification, mapping, bias correction and internal controls. From the authors' description of their analysis: Productive rearrangements were retained, and unique TCRbeta sequences were defined by the CDR3 nucleotide sequence together with the V and J gene. For classification of a sequence as donor-reactive, at least 5-fold expansion in CFSE-low cells relative to unstimulated pre-transplant cells and a frequency of at least 0.01% were required. Minimum frequency thresholds were set for each subject based on the unstimulated sample with the lowest template count, ensuring at least 90% detection power. Jensen-Shannon divergence between the top 1000 TCRbeta sequences after and before transplant was used to measure repertoire turnover. Changes in detection of donor-reactive sequences were tested with two-sided Fisher's exact tests. Drawn from immuneACCESS, this table holds only the in-frame rearrangements with V and J called that TCRdb kept. Clones are partly lost; checked studies trace under half to an unresolved V gene and leave the rest unexplained. Clone size and the V and J calls come from that table; the DNA yielded D and trimming. Present in this sample are tens of thousands of clones, 80% to 95% of which were seen just once. The ten largest make up less than 1% of the sample.

The sequencing here drew on CD4+ T cells from blood, taken about 27 months after liver transplant. This clonotype was sampled from a human patient who received a liver transplant. Once a transplant has taken place, some T cells may be donor derived. The chain employs TRBV6-5 and TRBJ2-5, and 7 bases in between align with TRBD1. The CDR3 sequence is CASSRQGRETQYF. Here is the DNA: TGTGCCAGCAGCAGACAGGGAAGGGAGACCCAGTACTTC.